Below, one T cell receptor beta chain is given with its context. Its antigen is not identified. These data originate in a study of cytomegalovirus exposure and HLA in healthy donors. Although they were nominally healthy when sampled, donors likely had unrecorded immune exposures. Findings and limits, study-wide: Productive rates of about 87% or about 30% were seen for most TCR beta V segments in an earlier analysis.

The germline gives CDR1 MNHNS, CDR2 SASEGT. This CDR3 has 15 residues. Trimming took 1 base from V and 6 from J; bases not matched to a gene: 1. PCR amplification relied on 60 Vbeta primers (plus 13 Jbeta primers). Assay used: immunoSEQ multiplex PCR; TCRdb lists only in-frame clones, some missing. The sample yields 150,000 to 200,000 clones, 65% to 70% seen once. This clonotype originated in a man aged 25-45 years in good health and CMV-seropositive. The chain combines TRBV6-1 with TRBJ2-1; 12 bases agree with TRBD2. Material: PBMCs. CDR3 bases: TGTGCCAGCAGTGAAGTGGGACTAGCGGGCAATGAGCAGTTCTTC. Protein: CASSEVGLAGNEQFF.